This T cell receptor beta chain was recovered during a study of CD8 T cells in ankylosing spondylitis. CDR3 size: 16 residues. CDR1 and CDR2 from the germline V gene are SGHRS and YFSETQ. J was trimmed by 9 bases and V by 1 base; bases with no gene match: 11. Quantitative molecular-barcoded 5'-RACE generated the TCR beta libraries. TCRdb reanalysed the 5' RACE reads using MiXCR and keeps one entry per CDR3 protein. This table holds some 130,000 distinct CDR3 sequences, roughly 15% found once. The receptor comes from a female donor with ankylosing spondylitis or in good health (not recorded which). Source material: blood, either unsorted or a sorted T cell fraction (not recorded which). This rearrangement joins TRBV5-1 to TRBJ1-4; 8 bases are shared with TRBD1. CDR3 DNA: TGCGCCAGCAGCTTGATTAGCGTCGGACAGGGCCAAAAACTGTTTTTT. Translated: CASSLISVGQGQKLFF.